The text below deals with one TCR beta chain. This entry comes from a study of blood T cell repertoires in COVID-19. Study overall: Samples representing acute and convalescent COVID-19 were sourced from the United States, Italy and Spain. PBMCs, B-cell-depleted T cells, or T cells were the source of the cDNA or gDNA that made up the material.

Germline lookup yields CDR1 LNHDA and CDR2 SQIVND (reference sequence). The CDR3 spans 16 residues. Trimming removed 5 bases at V and 4 bases at J, with 20 bases between. Researchers sorted participants into cohorts using their self-reported clinical history. Original processing methods: Reference gene primers were amplified, and this amplification served to estimate nucleated cell counts. Only in-frame clones appear in the TCRdb table, and some are missing; sequencing was by immunoSEQ multiplex PCR. The DNA gave D and trimming, while V, J and clone size come from that table. The sample carries 150,000 or so clones, about 79% recorded once.

The chain combines TRBV19 with TRBJ1-2; D is ambiguous. Sequencing used PBMCs or T cells enriched from blood (not recorded which). The TCR sequence derives from a man aged 50 to 60 who had recovered from COVID-19. The CDR3 here is CASSQKSMNRAYGYTF. DNA for the CDR3: TGTGCCAGTAGTCAGAAATCTATGAACAGAGCCTATGGCTACACCTTC.